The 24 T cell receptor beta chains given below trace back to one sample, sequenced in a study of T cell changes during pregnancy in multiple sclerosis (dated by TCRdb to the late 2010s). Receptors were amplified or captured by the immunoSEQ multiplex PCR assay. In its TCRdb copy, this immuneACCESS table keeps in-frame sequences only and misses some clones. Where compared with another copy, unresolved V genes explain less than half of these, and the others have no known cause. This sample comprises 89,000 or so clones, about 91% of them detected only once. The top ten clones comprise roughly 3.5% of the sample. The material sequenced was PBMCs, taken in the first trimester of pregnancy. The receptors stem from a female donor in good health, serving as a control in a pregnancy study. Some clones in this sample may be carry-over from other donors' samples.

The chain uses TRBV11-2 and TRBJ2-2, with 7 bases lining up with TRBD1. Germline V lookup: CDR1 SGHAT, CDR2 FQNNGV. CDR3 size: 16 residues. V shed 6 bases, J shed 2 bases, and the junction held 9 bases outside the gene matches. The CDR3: CASRPRQGPNTGELFF. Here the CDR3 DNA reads TGTGCCAGCAGACCGCGACAGGGTCCTAACACCGGGGAGCTGTTTTTT.

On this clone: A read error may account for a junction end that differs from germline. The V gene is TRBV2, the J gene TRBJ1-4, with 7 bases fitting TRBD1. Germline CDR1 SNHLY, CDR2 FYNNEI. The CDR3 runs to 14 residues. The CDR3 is CASTEQGWGEKLFF. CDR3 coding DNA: TGTGCCAGCACTGAACAGGGGTGGGGTGAAAAACTGTTTTTT.

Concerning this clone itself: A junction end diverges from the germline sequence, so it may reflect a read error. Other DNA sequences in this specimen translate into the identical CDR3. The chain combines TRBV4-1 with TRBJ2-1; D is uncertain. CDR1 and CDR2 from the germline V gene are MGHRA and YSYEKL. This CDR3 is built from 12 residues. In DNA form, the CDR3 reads TGTGCCAGCAGCCAAAGCGACAATGAGCAGTTCTTC. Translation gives CASSQSDNEQFF.

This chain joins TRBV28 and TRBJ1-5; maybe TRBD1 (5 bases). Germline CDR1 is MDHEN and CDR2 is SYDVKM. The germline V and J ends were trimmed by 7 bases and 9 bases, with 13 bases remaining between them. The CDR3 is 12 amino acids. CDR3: CASTDRGWPQHF. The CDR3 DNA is TGTGCCAGCACCGATCGGGGGTGGCCCCAGCATTTT.

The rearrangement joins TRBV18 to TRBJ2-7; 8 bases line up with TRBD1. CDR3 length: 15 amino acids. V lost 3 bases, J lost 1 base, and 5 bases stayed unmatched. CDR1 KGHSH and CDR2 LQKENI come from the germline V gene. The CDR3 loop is CASSPNHRGSYEQYF. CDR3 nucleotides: TGTGCCAGCTCACCGAACCACAGGGGGTCCTACGAGCAGTACTTC.

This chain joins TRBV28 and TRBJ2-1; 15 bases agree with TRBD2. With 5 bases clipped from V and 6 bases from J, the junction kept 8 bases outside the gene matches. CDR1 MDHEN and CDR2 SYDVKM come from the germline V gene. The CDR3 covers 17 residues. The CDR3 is CASSLGLAGGGVNEQFF. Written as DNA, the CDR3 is TGTGCCAGCAGTCTGGGACTAGCGGGAGGTGGGGTCAATGAGCAGTTCTTC.

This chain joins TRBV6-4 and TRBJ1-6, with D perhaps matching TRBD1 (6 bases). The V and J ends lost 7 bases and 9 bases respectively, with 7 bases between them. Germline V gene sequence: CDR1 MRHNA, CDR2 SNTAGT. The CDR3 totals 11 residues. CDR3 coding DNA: TGTGCCAGCATAGGGGGTTCACCCCTCCACTTT. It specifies CASIGGSPLHF.

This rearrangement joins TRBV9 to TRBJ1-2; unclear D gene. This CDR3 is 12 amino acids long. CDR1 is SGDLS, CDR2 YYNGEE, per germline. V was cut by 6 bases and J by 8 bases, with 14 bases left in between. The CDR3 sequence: CASTPVGSGYTF. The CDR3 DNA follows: TGTGCCAGCACCCCGGTGGGGAGCGGCTACACCTTC.

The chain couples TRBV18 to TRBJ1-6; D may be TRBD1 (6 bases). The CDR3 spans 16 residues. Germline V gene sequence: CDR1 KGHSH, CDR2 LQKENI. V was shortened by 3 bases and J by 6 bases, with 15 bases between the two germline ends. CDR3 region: CASSPSRGKINSPLHF. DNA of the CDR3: TGTGCCAGCTCACCTTCAAGGGGGAAAATTAATTCACCCCTCCACTTT.

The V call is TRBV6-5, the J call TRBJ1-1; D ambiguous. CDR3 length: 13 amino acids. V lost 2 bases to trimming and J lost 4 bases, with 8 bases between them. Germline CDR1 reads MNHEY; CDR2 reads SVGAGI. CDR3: CASSYVTGTEAFF. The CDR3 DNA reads TGTGCCAGCAGTTACGTTACCGGCACTGAAGCTTTCTTT.

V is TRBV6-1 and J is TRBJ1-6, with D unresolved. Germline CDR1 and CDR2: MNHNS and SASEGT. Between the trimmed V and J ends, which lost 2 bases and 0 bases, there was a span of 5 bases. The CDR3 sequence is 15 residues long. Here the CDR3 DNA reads TGTGCCAGCAGTGAACCCAGCTCCTATAATTCACCCCTCCACTTT. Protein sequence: CASSEPSSYNSPLHF.

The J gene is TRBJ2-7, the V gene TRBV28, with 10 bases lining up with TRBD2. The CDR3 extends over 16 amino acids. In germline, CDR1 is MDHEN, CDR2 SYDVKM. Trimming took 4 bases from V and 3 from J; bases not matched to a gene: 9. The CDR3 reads CASSSPLAGGNYEQYF. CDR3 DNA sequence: TGTGCCAGCAGTTCCCCCTTAGCGGGAGGTAACTACGAGCAGTACTTC.

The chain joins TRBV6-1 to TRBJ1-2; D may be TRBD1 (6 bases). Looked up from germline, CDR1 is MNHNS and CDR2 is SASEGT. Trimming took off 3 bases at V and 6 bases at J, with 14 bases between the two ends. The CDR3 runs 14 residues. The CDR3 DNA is TGTGCCAGCAGTGATCACAGGGAATGGGATGGCTACACCTTC. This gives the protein CASSDHREWDGYTF.

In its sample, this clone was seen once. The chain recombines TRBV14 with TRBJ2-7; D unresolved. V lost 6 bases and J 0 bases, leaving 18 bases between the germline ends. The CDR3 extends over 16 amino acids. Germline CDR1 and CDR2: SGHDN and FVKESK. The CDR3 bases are TGTGCCAGCAGACCATCGGCGGTTACGAGCTCCTACGAGCAGTACTTC. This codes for CASRPSAVTSSYEQYF.

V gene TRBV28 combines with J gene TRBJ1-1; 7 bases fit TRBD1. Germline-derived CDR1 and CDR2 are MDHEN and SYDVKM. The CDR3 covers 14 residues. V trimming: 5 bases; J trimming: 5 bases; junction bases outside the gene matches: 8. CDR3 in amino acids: CASSLTGKRTEAFF. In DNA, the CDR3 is TGTGCCAGCAGTCTGACAGGGAAAAGGACTGAAGCTTTCTTT.

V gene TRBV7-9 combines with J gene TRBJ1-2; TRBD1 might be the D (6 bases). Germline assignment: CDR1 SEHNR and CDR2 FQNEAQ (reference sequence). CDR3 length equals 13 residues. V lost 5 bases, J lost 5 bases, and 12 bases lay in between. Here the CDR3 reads CASSAPTGYGYTF. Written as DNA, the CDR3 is TGTGCCAGCAGCGCCCCGACAGGTTATGGCTACACCTTC.

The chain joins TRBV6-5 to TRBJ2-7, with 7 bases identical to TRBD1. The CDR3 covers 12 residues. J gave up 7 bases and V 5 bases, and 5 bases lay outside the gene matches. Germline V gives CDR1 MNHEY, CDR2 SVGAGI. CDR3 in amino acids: CASSRTGDEQYF. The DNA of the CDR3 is TGTGCCAGCAGTCGCACAGGGGATGAGCAGTACTTC.

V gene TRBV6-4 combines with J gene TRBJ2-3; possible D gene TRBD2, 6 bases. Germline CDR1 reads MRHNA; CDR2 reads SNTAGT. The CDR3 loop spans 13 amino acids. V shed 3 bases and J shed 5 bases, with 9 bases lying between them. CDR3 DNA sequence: TGTGCCAGCAGTGAGTCGGGGGAAGATACGCAGTATTTT. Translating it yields CASSESGEDTQYF.

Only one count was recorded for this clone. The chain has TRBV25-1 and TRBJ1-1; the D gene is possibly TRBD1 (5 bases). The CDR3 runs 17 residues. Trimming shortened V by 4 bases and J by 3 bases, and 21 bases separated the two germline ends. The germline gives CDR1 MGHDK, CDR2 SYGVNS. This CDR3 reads CASSGLVPQGEYTEAFF. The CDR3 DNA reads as TGTGCCAGCAGTGGACTCGTCCCTCAGGGCGAGTACACTGAAGCTTTCTTT.

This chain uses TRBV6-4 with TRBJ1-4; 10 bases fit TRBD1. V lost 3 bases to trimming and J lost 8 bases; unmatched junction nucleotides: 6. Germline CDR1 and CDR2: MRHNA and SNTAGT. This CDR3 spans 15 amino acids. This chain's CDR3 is CASSESGTGDEKLFF. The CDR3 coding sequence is TGTGCCAGCAGTGAGTCCGGGACAGGGGACGAAAAACTGTTTTTT.

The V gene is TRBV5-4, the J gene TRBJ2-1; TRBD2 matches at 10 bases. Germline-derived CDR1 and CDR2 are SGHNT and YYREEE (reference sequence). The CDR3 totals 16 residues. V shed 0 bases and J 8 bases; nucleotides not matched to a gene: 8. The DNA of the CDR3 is TGTGCCAGCAGCTTGGGAACTAGCGGGACTTCCGATGAGCAGTTCTTC. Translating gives CASSLGTSGTSDEQFF.

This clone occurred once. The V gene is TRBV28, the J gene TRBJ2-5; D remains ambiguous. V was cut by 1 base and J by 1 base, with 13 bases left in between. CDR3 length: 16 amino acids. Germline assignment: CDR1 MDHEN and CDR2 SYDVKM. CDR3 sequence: CASSLSGLAVQETQYF. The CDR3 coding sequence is TGTGCCAGCAGTTTATCTGGTCTGGCTGTCCAAGAGACCCAGTACTTC.

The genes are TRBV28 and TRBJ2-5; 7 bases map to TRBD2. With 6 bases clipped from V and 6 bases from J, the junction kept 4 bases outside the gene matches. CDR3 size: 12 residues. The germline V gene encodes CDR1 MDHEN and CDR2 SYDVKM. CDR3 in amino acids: CASSRLAQTQYF. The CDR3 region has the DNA TGTGCCAGCAGCCGACTAGCACAGACCCAGTACTTC.

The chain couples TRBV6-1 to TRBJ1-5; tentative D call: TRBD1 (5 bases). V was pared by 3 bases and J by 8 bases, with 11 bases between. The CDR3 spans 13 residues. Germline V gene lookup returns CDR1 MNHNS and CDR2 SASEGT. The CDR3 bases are TGTGCCAGCAGTGAGGTGGGCAGGGAGCCCCAGCATTTT. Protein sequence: CASSEVGREPQHF.